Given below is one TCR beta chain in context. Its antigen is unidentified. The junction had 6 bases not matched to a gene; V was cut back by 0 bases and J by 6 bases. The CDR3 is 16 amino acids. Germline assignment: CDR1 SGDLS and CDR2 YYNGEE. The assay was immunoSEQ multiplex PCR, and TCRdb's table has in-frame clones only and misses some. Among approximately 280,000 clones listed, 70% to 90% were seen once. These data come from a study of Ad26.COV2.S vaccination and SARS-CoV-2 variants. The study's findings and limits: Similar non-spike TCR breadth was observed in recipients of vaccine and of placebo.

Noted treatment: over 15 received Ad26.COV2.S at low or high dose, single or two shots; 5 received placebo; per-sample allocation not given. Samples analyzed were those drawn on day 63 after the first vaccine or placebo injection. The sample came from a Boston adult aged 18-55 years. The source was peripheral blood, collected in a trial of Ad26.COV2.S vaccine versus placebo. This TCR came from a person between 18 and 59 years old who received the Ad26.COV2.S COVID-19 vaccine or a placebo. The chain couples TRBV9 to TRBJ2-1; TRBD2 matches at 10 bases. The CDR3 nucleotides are TGTGCCAGCAGCGTAGCGGCTCTAGCGGGAGTCAATGAGCAGTTCTTC. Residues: CASSVAALAGVNEQFF.